This T cell receptor (beta chain) was recovered during a study of blood T cells in healthy people across ages. The germline CDR1 and CDR2 sequences are DFQATT and SNEGSKA (reference sequence). CDR3 size: 13 residues. Deletions cut 3 bases from V and 2 bases from J, with 11 bases between. Then a second PCR, running about 6 to 11 cycles, was carried out with a sample-barcoded 5' primer and a J-beta primer mix. TCRdb redid the calling of the 5' RACE reads with MiXCR, one entry per CDR3 protein. The repertoire consists of about 730,000 distinct CDR3 sequences, with roughly 43% occurring once and the leading ten covering more than 20%.

The rearrangement joins TRBV20-1 to TRBJ2-7, with D uncertain. The sample was blood. This clonotype was obtained from a woman aged 60-70 years in good health. The CDR3 nucleotides read TGCAGTGCTAGCGACGGCGGAACCTACGAGCAGTACTTC. The encoded protein is CSASDGGTYEQYF.